A single sample gave rise to the 9 T cell receptor beta chains below, sequenced in a study of T cells in Graves' hyperthyroidism and ophthalmopathy. The TCR beta CDR3 regions underwent amplification using RNA transcripts as the source. TCR CDR3 underwent first-round RT-PCR with the HTBI primer set. TCRdb re-analysed the multiplex PCR reads in MiXCR, keeping a single row per CDR3 protein. Of 250,000 to 400,000 distinct CDR3 sequences listed, around 15% are singletons. Sequencing was performed on blood. Every receptor here comes from a middle-aged woman with Graves' ophthalmopathy.

The chain carries TRBV9 and TRBJ2-7; 7 nucleotides line up with TRBD2. From germline, CDR1 is SGDLS and CDR2 YYNGEE. After removal of 7 bases from V and 2 bases from J, the junction contained 12 bases not matched to a gene. The CDR3 runs to 15 residues. Here the CDR3 reads CASLPHRGGAYEQYF. Written as DNA, the CDR3 is TGTGCCAGCCTCCCGCACCGGGGAGGGGCCTACGAGCAGTACTTC.

This clonotype was detected ten times or more. The chain combines TRBV28 with TRBJ2-1, with D tentatively TRBD1 (7 bases). In germline, CDR1 is MDHEN, CDR2 SYDVKM. This CDR3 has 17 residues. The V end was cut by 4 bases, the J end by 7 bases, with 23 bases between. The CDR3 region has the DNA TGTGCCAGCAGTTACCCCCGACAGGGAGGCGATCGTAATGAGCAGTTCTTC. It yields the protein CASSYPRQGGDRNEQFF.

CDR3 DNA sequence: TGCAGTGCTAGAGATCCGAGCGACCCAGGGACAGACTACGAGCAGTACTTC. Protein product: CSARDPSDPGTDYEQYF. The chain uses TRBV20-1 and TRBJ2-7; 7 bases align to TRBD1. The V and J ends lost 0 bases and 3 bases, in that order; junction bases with no gene match: 14. This CDR3 has 17 residues. CDR1 and CDR2 from the germline V gene are DFQATT and SNEGSKA (reference sequence).

This clonotype appeared many times. J is TRBJ1-2 and V is TRBV6-1; 9 nucleotides match TRBD1. Germline CDR1 is MNHNS and CDR2 is SASEGT. Trimming removed 5 bases from V and 5 bases from J; junction bases left unmatched: 6. The CDR3 loop spans 14 amino acids. The CDR3 region is CASSRGDRDYGYTF. The DNA of the CDR3 is TGTGCCAGCAGTAGGGGGGACAGGGATTATGGCTACACCTTC.

V gene TRBV3-1 combines with J gene TRBJ1-1; D is undetermined. Germline CDR1 reads LGHDT; CDR2 reads YNNKEL (reference sequence). This CDR3 comprises 14 residues. With 1 base removed from V and 6 bases from J, the gap between germline ends came to 12 bases. CDR3 loop: CASSQVPGKAEAFF. In DNA form, the CDR3 reads TGTGCCAGCAGCCAAGTACCGGGTAAAGCTGAAGCTTTCTTT. Full variable domain (remainder filled in from reference TRBV3-1 and TRBJ1-1): DTAVSQTPKYLVTQMGNDKSIKCEQNLGHDTMYWYKQDSKKFLKIMFSYNNKELIINETVPNRFSPKSPDKAHLNLHINSLELGDSAVYFCASSQVPGKAEAFFGQGTRLTVV.

The chain has TRBV20-1 and TRBJ2-1, with 11 bases matching TRBD2. CDR3 length: 15 residues. Per germline, CDR1 DFQATT and CDR2 SNEGSKA (reference sequence). The junction had 8 bases not matched to a gene; V was cut back by 7 bases and J by 3 bases. In DNA form, the CDR3 reads TGCAGTGTTTCCTTAGCGGGGGGGTTCTACAATGAGCAGTTCTTC. Amino acids: CSVSLAGGFYNEQFF.

This clonotype was picked up many times. The chain combines TRBV6-4 with TRBJ2-3; D ambiguous. The CDR3 is made up of 14 amino acids. CDR1 MRHNA and CDR2 SNTAGT come from the germline V gene. Between the trimmed V and J ends, which lost 3 bases and 3 bases, there was a span of 10 bases. The CDR3 here is CASSEDGWTDTQYF. The CDR3 DNA reads as TGTGCCAGCAGTGAGGACGGGTGGACAGATACGCAGTATTTT.

This clonotype has only a few counts. V usage is TRBV20-1 and J usage is TRBJ2-3, with 7 bases lining up with TRBD1. With 7 bases clipped from V and 4 bases from J, the junction kept 11 bases outside the gene matches. CDR1 and CDR2 from the germline V gene are DFQATT and SNEGSKA (reference sequence). The CDR3 runs to 14 residues. The CDR3 DNA reads TGCAGTGGAAACCGACAGGGTGTTCCAGATACGCAGTATTTT. It translates to CSGNRQGVPDTQYF.

This clonotype was detected many times. The V and J genes are TRBV7-9 and TRBJ2-2; D is perhaps TRBD1 (5 bases). Trimming shortened V by 6 bases and J by 4 bases, and 9 bases separated the two germline ends. This CDR3 is built from 13 residues. Germline values: CDR1 SEHNR, CDR2 FQNEAQ (reference sequence). CDR3: CASRPQGTGELFF. CDR3 DNA sequence: TGTGCCAGCAGACCCCAGGGCACCGGGGAGCTGTTTTTT.